This is a list of T cell receptor beta chains from one sample in a study of blood T cell repertoires in COVID-19. Data came from immunoSEQ multiplex PCR; TCRdb stores just in-frame clones and leaves some out. The sample lists 230,000 or so clones, around 88% occurring once. Sequencing was carried out using PBMCs or T cells enriched from blood (not recorded which). These receptors came from a woman between 45 and 65 years old with acute COVID-19. Each CDR3 is given with its conserved first and last residue. The D gene is left open where the match is weak. Clone size, where shown, is once, few, many, or a class for clones that have expanded.

V: TRBV5-1
D: TRBD1
length: 15
size: -
J: TRBJ1-2
DNA: TGCGCCAGCAGCCCAGATCGGACAGGCTTCTATGGCTACACCTTC
CDR3: CASSPDRTGFYGYTF

V: TRBV7-2
D: TRBD1
length: 15
size: -
J: TRBJ1-1
DNA: TGTGCCAGCAGCTCCCAAGGACAGGGGAACACTGAAGCTTTCTTT
CDR3: CASSSQGQGNTEAFF

V: TRBV15
D: -
length: 17
size: -
J: TRBJ2-5
DNA: TGTGCCACCAGCAGAGCTCTTACAGGGAAGCATCAAGAGACCCAGTACTTC
CDR3: CATSRALTGKHQETQYF

V: TRBV9
D: -
length: 15
size: -
J: TRBJ1-3
DNA: TGTGCCAGCAGCGTAGGGGGCATTTCCGGAAACACCATATATTTT
CDR3: CASSVGGISGNTIYF

V: TRBV5-1
D: -
length: 18
size: once
J: TRBJ2-1
DNA: TGCGCCAGCAGCTTGGCCCACCTAACTAGTCAGGTCTTCAATGAGCAGTTCTTC
CDR3: CASSLAHLTSQVFNEQFF

V: TRBV21-1
D: -
length: 18
size: -
J: TRBJ2-3
DNA: TGTGCCAGCAGCAAAGGGACTAGCGGTCCTCTGGGGCCAGATACGCAGTATTTT
CDR3: CASSKGTSGPLGPDTQYF

V: TRBV28
D: TRBD2
length: 13
size: -
J: TRBJ2-7
DNA: TGTGCCAGCCGCGGGAGGGAGGGCTACGAGCAGTACTTC
CDR3: CASRGREGYEQYF

V: TRBV4-3
D: TRBD2
length: 18
size: -
J: TRBJ2-3
DNA: TGCGCCAGCAGCCAGAGACCTCGGACTAGCGGGGGGACAGATACGCAGTATTTT
CDR3: CASSQRPRTSGGTDTQYF

V: TRBV11-2
D: -
length: 15
size: -
J: TRBJ1-2
DNA: TGTGCCAGCAGCTTAGGGGAGGCAGGGAACTATGGCTACACCTTC
CDR3: CASSLGEAGNYGYTF

V: TRBV5-1
D: -
length: 20
size: -
J: TRBJ2-7
DNA: TGCGCCAGCAGCTCTATTAGGGGGCCCAATGCAGCGGGAGCTTCCCACGAGCAGTACTTC
CDR3: CASSSIRGPNAAGASHEQYF

V: TRBV9
D: -
length: 15
size: -
J: TRBJ2-7
DNA: TGTGCCAGCAGCGTGACTGGCGGAAGCTCCTACGAGCAGTACTTC
CDR3: CASSVTGGSSYEQYF

V: TRBV4-2
D: -
length: 15
size: few
J: TRBJ2-1
DNA: TGTGCCAGCAGCCAAACTCCACTAAATAACAATGAGCAGTTCTTC
CDR3: CASSQTPLNNNEQFF

V: TRBV3-1/TRBV3-2
D: TRBD1
length: 13
size: -
J: TRBJ1-1
DNA: TGTGCCAGCAGCCAATCGGGACAGGGGGCAACTTTCTTT
CDR3: CASSQSGQGATFF

V: TRBV29-1
D: -
length: 12
size: -
J: TRBJ2-1
DNA: TGCAGCGTTGAAGGGAGGTACAATGAGCAGTTCTTC
CDR3: CSVEGRYNEQFF

V: TRBV27
D: TRBD1
length: 15
size: -
J: TRBJ2-1
DNA: TGTGCCAGCAGTCAGAGGGACAGCCCCTACAATGAGCAGTTCTTC
CDR3: CASSQRDSPYNEQFF

V: TRBV5-6
D: -
length: 13
size: -
J: TRBJ2-2
DNA: TGTGCCAGCAGCTTACAGAACACCGGGGAGCTGTTTTTT
CDR3: CASSLQNTGELFF

V: TRBV19
D: -
length: 14
size: few
J: TRBJ1-2
DNA: TGTGCCAGTAGTGACGGACCGGGGGTCTATGGCTACACCTTC
CDR3: CASSDGPGVYGYTF

V: TRBV7-9
D: -
length: 14
size: few
J: TRBJ1-1
DNA: TGTGCCGTCAGCTTGCAGAAGATGAACACTGAAGCTTTCTTT
CDR3: CAVSLQKMNTEAFF

V: TRBV7-2
D: -
length: 12
size: -
J: TRBJ2-7
DNA: TGTGCCAGCAGCGTGGGACACTACGAGCAGTACTTC
CDR3: CASSVGHYEQYF

V: TRBV4-2
D: -
length: 14
size: -
J: TRBJ2-1
DNA: TGTGCCAGCAGCCAAGCGGAGACCTACAATGAGCAGTTCTTC
CDR3: CASSQAETYNEQFF

V: TRBV3-1/TRBV3-2
D: -
length: 11
size: -
J: TRBJ2-5
DNA: TGTGCCAGCAGCCAAGGGGCCCTTCAGTACTTC
CDR3: CASSQGALQYF

V: TRBV24-1
D: -
length: 14
size: few
J: TRBJ2-1
DNA: TGTGCCACCAGTGATGAGGCGGGCTACAATGAGCAGTTCTTC
CDR3: CATSDEAGYNEQFF

V: TRBV19
D: -
length: 18
size: -
J: TRBJ2-7
DNA: TGTGCCAGTAGTATAGGAGGGTCAGTTGTTGGGAGCGGATACGAGCAGTACTTC
CDR3: CASSIGGSVVGSGYEQYF

V: TRBV11-2
D: -
length: 14
size: -
J: TRBJ1-4
DNA: TGTGCCAGCAGCCAGGTCAGGGCTGGCGAAAAACTGTTTTTT
CDR3: CASSQVRAGEKLFF

V: TRBV28
D: TRBD2
length: 16
size: -
J: TRBJ2-7
DNA: TGTGCCAGCAGCTTAGGAGGGACTAGCGGCCGGGGGGAGCAGTACTTC
CDR3: CASSLGGTSGRGEQYF

V: TRBV27
D: TRBD1
length: 15
size: few
J: TRBJ1-1
DNA: TGTGCCAGCAGTCAAGGGGGCCCGATGAACACTGAAGCTTTCTTT
CDR3: CASSQGGPMNTEAFF

V: TRBV18
D: TRBD1
length: 15
size: -
J: TRBJ2-7
DNA: TGTGCCAGCTCACCACAAGCGACAGGGGGCCACGAGCAGTACTTC
CDR3: CASSPQATGGHEQYF

V: TRBV28
D: -
length: 13
size: -
J: TRBJ1-1
DNA: TGTGCCAGCACCTGGGGGGGACGAACTGAAGCTTTCTTT
CDR3: CASTWGGRTEAFF

V: TRBV5-4
D: TRBD2
length: 15
size: -
J: TRBJ2-3
DNA: TGTGCCAGCAGACAGAAGCGGGAGCTGGTAGATACGCAGTATTTT
CDR3: CASRQKRELVDTQYF

V: TRBV6-5
D: TRBD2
length: 15
size: -
J: TRBJ2-5
DNA: TGTGCCAGCAGTTACGGGACTAGCGGGATGGAGACCCAGTACTTC
CDR3: CASSYGTSGMETQYF

V: TRBV2
D: -
length: 12
size: -
J: TRBJ1-4
DNA: TGTGCCAGCAGCAGGGAGGTGAAGAAACTGTTTTTT
CDR3: CASSREVKKLFF

V: TRBV24-1
D: -
length: 13
size: -
J: TRBJ1-5
DNA: TGTGCCACCAGTCGGGGAGGCAATCAGCCCCAGCATTTT
CDR3: CATSRGGNQPQHF

V: TRBV6-5
D: TRBD1
length: 15
size: -
J: TRBJ2-1
DNA: TGTGCCAGCAGGACATACGGGACAGGGTTTAATGAGCAGTTCTTC
CDR3: CASRTYGTGFNEQFF

V: TRBV4-2
D: -
length: 15
size: -
J: TRBJ2-4
DNA: TGTGCCAGCAGCCAACGCGGGGAGGCCAAAAACATTCAGTACTTC
CDR3: CASSQRGEAKNIQYF

V: TRBV5-1
D: -
length: 10
size: -
J: TRBJ1-2
DNA: TGCGCCAGCGGCGGGGAGCAGATCACCTTC
CDR3: CASGGEQITF

V: TRBV5-1
D: TRBD1
length: 15
size: once
J: TRBJ2-1
DNA: TGCGCCAGCAGCTTGGTAGACAGGGGGCGGGGTGAGCAGTTCTTC
CDR3: CASSLVDRGRGEQFF

V: TRBV19
D: -
length: 18
size: -
J: TRBJ2-7
DNA: TGTGCCAGTAGCCGCCGGGTAGGGGGGAGGGCCTATCAGTACGAGCAGTACTTC
CDR3: CASSRRVGGRAYQYEQYF

V: TRBV4-1
D: TRBD1
length: 15
size: -
J: TRBJ2-2
DNA: TGCGCCAGCAGCCGAAAACAGGGGGACACCGGGGAGCTGTTTTTT
CDR3: CASSRKQGDTGELFF

V: TRBV27
D: -
length: 14
size: -
J: TRBJ2-2
DNA: TGTGCCAGCAGCACAGGGTATCGAACCGGGGAGCTGTTTTTT
CDR3: CASSTGYRTGELFF

V: TRBV24-1
D: -
length: 14
size: -
J: TRBJ1-3
DNA: TGTGCCACCAGTTCCACTAAATCTGGAAACACCATATATTTT
CDR3: CATSSTKSGNTIYF

V: TRBV9
D: -
length: 14
size: -
J: TRBJ1-1
DNA: TGTGCCAGCAGCGTAGAGGCAGTCGGGACTGAAGCTTTCTTT
CDR3: CASSVEAVGTEAFF

V: TRBV2
D: -
length: 17
size: -
J: TRBJ1-5
DNA: TGTGCCAGCAGTGAGGTGATGACAGGCTCTAGCAATCAGCCCCAGCATTTT
CDR3: CASSEVMTGSSNQPQHF

V: TRBV19
D: -
length: 13
size: -
J: TRBJ2-3
DNA: TGTGCCAGTAGCGGACAGAATACAGATACGCAGTATTTT
CDR3: CASSGQNTDTQYF